This TCR beta chain was identified in a study of blood T cell repertoires in COVID-19. Study-level information: Collection of acute and convalescent COVID-19 samples took place in the United States, Italy and Spain. The analysed material was cDNA or gDNA that came from T cells, B-cell-depleted T cells, or PBMCs.

As handled by the study authors: Nucleated cell number was recorded as an estimate derived from reference gene primer amplification. The repertoire was sequenced with immunoSEQ multiplex PCR; TCRdb's copy has only in-frame clones and lacks some. Clone size and V and J calls were adopted from that table, with D and trimming inferred from the DNA. The table lists 200,000 to 250,000 clones, approximately 84% of them singletons. The CDR3 has 15 amino acids. Germline V gives CDR1 SGHNT, CDR2 YYREEE (reference sequence). The trim removed 0 bases at V and 4 bases at J, leaving 2 bases unmatched. The chain recombines TRBV5-4 with TRBJ2-1, with 9 bases lining up with TRBD1. The specimen sequenced was peripheral blood. The receptor comes from a woman between 45 and 65 years old with active or convalescent COVID-19. The chain's CDR3 is CASSLGDRVYNEQFF. DNA for the CDR3: TGTGCCAGCAGCTTGGGGGACAGGGTTTACAATGAGCAGTTCTTC.